Listed here are 3 T cell receptor beta chains from one sample, sequenced in a study of beta chain features in type 1 diabetes. The isolated RNA, all of it, was reverse transcribed, so expressed TCRB transcripts were what got sequenced. Libraries were prepared by immunoSEQ multiplex PCR; TCRdb keeps only in-frame clonotypes and omits some of them. The data show 900,000 or so clones, about 17% seen once. The sequenced sample consisted of naive CD4+ T cells from blood. The receptors come from a woman younger than 30 in good health.

This clone was seen a few times. The sample contains more than one DNA sequence encoding this CDR3. This chain connects TRBV2 to TRBJ2-7, with 7 bases matching TRBD2. CDR3 length: 12 residues. The germline gives CDR1 SNHLY, CDR2 FYNNEI. V lost 8 bases and J lost 2; bases outside the gene matches: 3. This CDR3 reads CASSGTTYEQYF. CDR3 nucleotides: TGTGCCAGCTCCGGGACTACCTACGAGCAGTACTTC.

This chain joins TRBV28 and TRBJ1-5; 8 bases align to TRBD1. Looked up from germline, CDR1 is MDHEN and CDR2 is SYDVKM. The CDR3 covers 15 residues. Trimming took 5 bases from V and 6 from J; bases not matched to a gene: 9. Here the CDR3 DNA reads TGTGCCAGCAGTCGACCGACAGGGGTCGTTCAGCCCCAGCATTTT. It translates to CASSRPTGVVQPQHF.

This clone was seen more than once but under ten times. Other DNA sequences from this sample encode an identical CDR3 as well. The chain recombines TRBV6-5 with TRBJ2-7; 8 bases map to TRBD2. The germline V gene encodes CDR1 MNHEY and CDR2 SVGAGI. J gave up 0 bases and V 0 bases, and 4 bases lay outside the gene matches. The CDR3 runs 16 residues. CDR3 protein: CASSYSRLASSYEQYF. In DNA form, the CDR3 reads TGTGCCAGCAGTTACTCGAGACTAGCGAGCTCCTACGAGCAGTACTTC.